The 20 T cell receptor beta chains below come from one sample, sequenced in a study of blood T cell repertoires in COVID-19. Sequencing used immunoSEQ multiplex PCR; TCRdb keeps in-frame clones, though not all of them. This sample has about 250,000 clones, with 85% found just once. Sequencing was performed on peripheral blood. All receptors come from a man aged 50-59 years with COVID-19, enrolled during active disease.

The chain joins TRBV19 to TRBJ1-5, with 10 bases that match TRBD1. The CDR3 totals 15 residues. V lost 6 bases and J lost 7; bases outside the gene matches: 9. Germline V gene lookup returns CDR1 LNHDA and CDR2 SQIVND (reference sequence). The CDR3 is CASREGQGRQQPQHF. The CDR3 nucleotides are TGTGCCAGTAGGGAGGGACAGGGGCGCCAACAGCCCCAGCATTTT.

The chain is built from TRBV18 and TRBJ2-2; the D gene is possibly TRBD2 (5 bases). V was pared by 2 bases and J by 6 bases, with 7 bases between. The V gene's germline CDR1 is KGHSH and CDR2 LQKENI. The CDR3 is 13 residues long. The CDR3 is CASSPGRAGELFF. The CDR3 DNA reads TGTGCCAGCTCACCAGGGCGGGCCGGGGAGCTGTTTTTT.

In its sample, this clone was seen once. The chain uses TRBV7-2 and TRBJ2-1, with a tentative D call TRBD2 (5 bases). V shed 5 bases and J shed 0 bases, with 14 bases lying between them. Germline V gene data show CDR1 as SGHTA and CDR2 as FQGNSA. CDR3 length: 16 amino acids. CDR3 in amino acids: CASSRTAASSYNEQFF. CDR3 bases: TGTGCCAGCAGCCGGACTGCCGCGTCCTCCTACAATGAGCAGTTCTTC.

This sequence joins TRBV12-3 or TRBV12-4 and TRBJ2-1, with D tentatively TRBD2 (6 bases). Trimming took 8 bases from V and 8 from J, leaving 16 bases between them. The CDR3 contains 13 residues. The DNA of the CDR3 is TGTGCCAGCGGCGAGGGAGGTCGGGATGAGCAGTTCTTC. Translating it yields CASGEGGRDEQFF.

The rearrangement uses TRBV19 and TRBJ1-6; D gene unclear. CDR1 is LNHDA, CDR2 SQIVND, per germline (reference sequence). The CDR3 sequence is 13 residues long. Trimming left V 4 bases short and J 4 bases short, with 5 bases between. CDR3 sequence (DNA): TGTGCCAGTAGTAGTGTATATAATTCACCCCTCCACTTT. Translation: CASSSVYNSPLHF.

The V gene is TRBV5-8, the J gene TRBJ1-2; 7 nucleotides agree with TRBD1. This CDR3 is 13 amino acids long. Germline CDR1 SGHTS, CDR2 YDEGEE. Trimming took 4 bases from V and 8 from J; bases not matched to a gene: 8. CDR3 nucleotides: TGTGCCAGCAGCAGAGGGGGCCTGGGCGGCTACACCTTC. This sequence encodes CASSRGGLGGYTF.

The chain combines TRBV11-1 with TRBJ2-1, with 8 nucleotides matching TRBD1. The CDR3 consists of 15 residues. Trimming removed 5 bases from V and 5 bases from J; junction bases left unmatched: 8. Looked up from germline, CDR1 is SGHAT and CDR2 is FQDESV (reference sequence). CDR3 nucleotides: TGTGCCAGCAGCCTAACAGGGGGTTTCCACAATGAGCAGTTCTTC. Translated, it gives CASSLTGGFHNEQFF.

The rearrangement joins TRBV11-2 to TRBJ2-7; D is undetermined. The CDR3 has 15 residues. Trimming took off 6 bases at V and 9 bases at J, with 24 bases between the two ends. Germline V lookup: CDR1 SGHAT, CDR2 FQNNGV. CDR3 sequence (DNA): TGTGCCAGCAGTCCCGCCCTGAACCTAGAACGTGGGCAGTACTTC. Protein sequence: CASSPALNLERGQYF.

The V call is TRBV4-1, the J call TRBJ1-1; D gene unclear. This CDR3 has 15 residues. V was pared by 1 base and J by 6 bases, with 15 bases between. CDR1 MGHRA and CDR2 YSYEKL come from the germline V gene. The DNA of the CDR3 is TGCGCCAGCAGCCAAGGAAGCGGCGCCGAGGCTGAAGCTTTCTTT. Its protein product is CASSQGSGAEAEAFF.

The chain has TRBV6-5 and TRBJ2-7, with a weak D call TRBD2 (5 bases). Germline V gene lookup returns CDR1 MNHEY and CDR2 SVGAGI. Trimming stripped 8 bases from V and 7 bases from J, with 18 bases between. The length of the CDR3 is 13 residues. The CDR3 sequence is CASRWSGDYEQYF. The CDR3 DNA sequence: TGTGCCAGCCGCTGGAGCGGCGATTATGAGCAGTACTTC.

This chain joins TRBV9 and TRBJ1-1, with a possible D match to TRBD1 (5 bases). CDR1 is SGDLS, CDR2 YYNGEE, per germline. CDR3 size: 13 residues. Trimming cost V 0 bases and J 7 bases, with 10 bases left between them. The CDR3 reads CASSVDPGFEAFF. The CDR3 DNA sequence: TGTGCCAGCAGCGTAGATCCAGGGTTTGAAGCTTTCTTT.

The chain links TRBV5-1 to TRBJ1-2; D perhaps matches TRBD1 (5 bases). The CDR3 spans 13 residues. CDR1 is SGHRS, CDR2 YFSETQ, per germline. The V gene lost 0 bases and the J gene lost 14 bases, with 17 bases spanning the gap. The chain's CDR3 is CASSLASQADLTF. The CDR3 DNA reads TGCGCCAGCAGCTTGGCCTCACAGGCAGACTTGACCTTC.

The CDR3 spells CSVELAGRSYNEQFF. CDR3 DNA sequence: TGCAGCGTTGAGTTGGCGGGACGCTCCTACAATGAGCAGTTCTTC. The V and J genes are TRBV29-1 and TRBJ2-1; a weak D match, TRBD2 (6 bases). The CDR3 contains 15 residues. Germline V gives CDR1 SQVTM, CDR2 ANQGSEA. Deletions cut 3 bases from V and 0 bases from J, with 12 bases between.

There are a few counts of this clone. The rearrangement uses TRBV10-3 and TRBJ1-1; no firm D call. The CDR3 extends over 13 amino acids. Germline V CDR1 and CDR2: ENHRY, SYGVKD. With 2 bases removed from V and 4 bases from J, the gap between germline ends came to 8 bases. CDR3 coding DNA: TGTGCCATCAGTGAGCGAGTGAGCACTGAAGCTTTCTTT. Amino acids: CAISERVSTEAFF.

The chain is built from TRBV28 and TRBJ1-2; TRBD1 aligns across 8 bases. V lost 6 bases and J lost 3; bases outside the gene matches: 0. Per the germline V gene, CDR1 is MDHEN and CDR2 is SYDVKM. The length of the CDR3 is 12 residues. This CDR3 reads CASRQGDYGYTF. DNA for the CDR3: TGTGCCAGCAGACAGGGGGACTATGGCTACACCTTC.

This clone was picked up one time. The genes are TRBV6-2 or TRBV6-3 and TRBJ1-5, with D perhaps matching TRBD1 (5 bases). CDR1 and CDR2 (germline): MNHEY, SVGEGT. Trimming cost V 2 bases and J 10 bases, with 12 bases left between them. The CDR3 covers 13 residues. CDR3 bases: TGTGCCAGCAGTTACATGTGGGACTTACCCCAGCATTTT. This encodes CASSYMWDLPQHF.

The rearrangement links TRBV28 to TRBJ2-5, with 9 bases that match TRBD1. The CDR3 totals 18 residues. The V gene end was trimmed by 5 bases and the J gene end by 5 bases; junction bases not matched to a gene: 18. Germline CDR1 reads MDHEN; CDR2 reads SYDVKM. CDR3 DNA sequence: TGTGCCAGCAGTACGATTTCCGGGACAGGGTCGTTGGTGGAGACCCAGTACTTC. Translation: CASSTISGTGSLVETQYF.

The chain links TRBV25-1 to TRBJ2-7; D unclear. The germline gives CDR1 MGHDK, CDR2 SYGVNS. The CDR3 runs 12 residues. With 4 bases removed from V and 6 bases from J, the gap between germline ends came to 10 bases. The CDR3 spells CASSGQASEQYF. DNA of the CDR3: TGTGCCAGCAGTGGCCAGGCCTCCGAGCAGTACTTC.

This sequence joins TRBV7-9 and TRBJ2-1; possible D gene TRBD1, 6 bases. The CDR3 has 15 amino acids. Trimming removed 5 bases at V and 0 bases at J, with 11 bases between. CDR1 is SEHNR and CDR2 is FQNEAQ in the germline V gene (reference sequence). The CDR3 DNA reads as TGTGCCAGCAGCCTGCAGGGGTCCTCCTACAATGAGCAGTTCTTC. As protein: CASSLQGSSYNEQFF.

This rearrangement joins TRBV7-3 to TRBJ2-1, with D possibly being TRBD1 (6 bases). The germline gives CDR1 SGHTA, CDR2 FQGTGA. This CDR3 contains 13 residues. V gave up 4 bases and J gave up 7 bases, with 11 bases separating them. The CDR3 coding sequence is TGTGCCAGCAGCTCATCCGGACAGAATGAGCAGTTCTTC. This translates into CASSSSGQNEQFF.